This TCR beta chain was sequenced during a study of shared clonotypes between healthy human individuals. From germline, CDR1 is SGHTA and CDR2 FQGNSA. Trimming pared 1 base from V and 2 bases from J, leaving 15 bases between. This CDR3 spans 17 amino acids. Profiled with immunoSEQ multiplex PCR; TCRdb holds only in-frame clones, not every one. Found here are 1,100,000 or so clones, approximately 80% of them singletons; the top ten hold under 0.65%. This chain joins TRBV7-2 and TRBJ1-5, with D possibly being TRBD1 (5 bases). The source material was memory CD4+ T cells from PBMCs. Regarding subset: CD45RA-negative fraction. The TCR was taken from a young man in good health. Some clones in this sample may be carry-over from other donors' samples. In DNA form, the CDR3 reads TGTGCCAGCAGCTTAGGTTGGGGCCTTGGGCGCAATCAGCCCCAGCATTTT. Protein product: CASSLGWGLGRNQPQHF.